This section outlines one TCR beta chain sequence together with its context. This sample was included in a study of blood T cell repertoires in COVID-19. The wider study: Specimens from acute and convalescent COVID-19 originated in the United States, Italy and Spain. The cDNA or gDNA used as material had been derived from T cells, B-cell-depleted T cells, or PBMCs.

Trimming left V 2 bases short and J 0 bases short, with 11 bases between. The CDR3 runs to 16 residues. The germline CDR1 and CDR2 sequences are SGHNT and YYREEE (reference sequence). The Seattle patients joined while their infection was active and were tracked longitudinally afterward. Methods used by the authors: Amplification from reference gene primers served as the basis for estimated nucleated cell counts. Profiled with immunoSEQ multiplex PCR; TCRdb holds only in-frame clones, not every one. V and J calls and clone size are given by that table; D and trimming were obtained from the DNA. This sample has 250,000 to 350,000 clones, with about 85% found just once.

The sample was peripheral blood. The TCR comes from a human donor with COVID-19, enrolled during active disease. The donor label of this sample is uncertain. This sequence joins TRBV5-4 and TRBJ2-2; no reliable D call. For the CDR3, the DNA is TGTGCCAGCAGCTTCGGCGGTACCTCGAACACCGGGGAGCTGTTTTTT. It specifies CASSFGGTSNTGELFF.